This TCR beta chain was captured in a study of beta chain features in type 1 diabetes. Background on the study: Age, gender and cell yields were alike across patients and healthy donors. The study, taken as a whole, reports: Moderate but significant shortening of TCRB CDR3s was recorded in all four CD4+ subsets from Type 1 diabetes patients.

This clone was recorded a few times. Its antigen is not identified. What was sequenced were expressed TCRB transcripts, since all of the isolated RNA had been reverse transcribed. It was found that naive, central memory and regulatory T cell samples averaged approximately 3.6 million reads. Repertoires were generated with immunoSEQ multiplex PCR, while TCRdb's copy carries only in-frame clones and drops some. The data show hundreds of thousands of clones, around 8.5% seen once. Every donor provided one heparinised blood draw, which averaged approximately 120 mL. CD4+ naive, central memory, regulatory and stem cell-like memory subsets were isolated by sorting on CD45RO/CCR7/CD25/CD127/CD95/CD27. CDR1 and CDR2 (germline): MNHEY, SVGAGI. This CDR3 is 14 amino acids long. V gave up 5 bases and J gave up 2 bases; unmatched junction bases: 4.

This receptor was taken from a man aged 25-40 years with type 1 diabetes. The sequenced sample was central memory CD4+ T cells from blood. V gene TRBV6-5 combines with J gene TRBJ2-7, with TRBD1 matching over 9 bases. DNA for the CDR3: TGTGCCAGCAGTCTCAGACAGGGGGCCTACGAGCAGTACTTC. This sequence encodes CASSLRQGAYEQYF.